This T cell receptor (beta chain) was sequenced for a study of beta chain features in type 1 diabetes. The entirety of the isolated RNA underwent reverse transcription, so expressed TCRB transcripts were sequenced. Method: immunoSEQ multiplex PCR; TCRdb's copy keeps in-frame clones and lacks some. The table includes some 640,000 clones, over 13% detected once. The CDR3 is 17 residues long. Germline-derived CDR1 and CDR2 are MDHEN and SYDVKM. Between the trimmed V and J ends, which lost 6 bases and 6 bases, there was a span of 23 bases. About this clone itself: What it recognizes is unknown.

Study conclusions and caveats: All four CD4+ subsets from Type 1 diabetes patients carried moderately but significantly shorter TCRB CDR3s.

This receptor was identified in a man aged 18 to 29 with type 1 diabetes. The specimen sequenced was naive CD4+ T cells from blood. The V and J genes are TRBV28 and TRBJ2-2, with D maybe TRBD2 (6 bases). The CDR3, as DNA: TGTGCCAGCAGGACGTGGGACTCCCGAAGAGGGGCCGGGGAGCTGTTTTTT. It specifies CASRTWDSRRGAGELFF.